The clone carrying this TCR beta chain is categorized as large (0.1 to 1%). Each sample had two DNA replicates, about 0.5 ug blood or around 1.5 ug tissue. Data came from immunoSEQ multiplex PCR; TCRdb stores just in-frame clones and leaves some out. The table records around 10,000 clones, 65% to 75% of them present only once. This entry belongs to a study of early stage breast cancer tumors. Study details: Twelve of the 16 invasive tumors were ER+, PR+ and HER2-.

This CDR3 has 15 amino acids. V trimming: 6 bases; J trimming: 3 bases; junction bases outside the gene matches: 11. The V gene's germline CDR1 is ENHRY and CDR2 SYGVKD. The source of this sequence is a person in their sixties with breast cancer. The chain links TRBV10-3 to TRBJ2-7; 7 bases are a match to TRBD1. Specimen: normal breast tissue next to the tumor. CDR3 loop: CAIRELPGQYYEQYF. As DNA, the CDR3 is TGTGCCATCAGAGAACTTCCGGGACAGTACTACGAGCAGTACTTC.